This paragraph reports one T cell receptor beta chain. This record comes from a study of blood T cell repertoires in COVID-19. At the level of the study: In each case, the material was cDNA or gDNA derived from T cells, B-cell-depleted T cells, or PBMCs.

Participant-reported clinical history was the basis for cohort assignment. The CDR3 contains 13 residues. The V gene's germline CDR1 is SEHNR and CDR2 FQNEAQ (reference sequence). Trimming removed 3 bases at V and 5 bases at J, with 8 bases between. TCRdb keeps only in-frame clones here, not all; method: immunoSEQ multiplex PCR. The sample lists under 350,000 clones, 86% occurring once. The receptor was isolated from a woman aged 40 to 50 with acute COVID-19. The chain links TRBV7-9 to TRBJ2-1; no clear D. Material for sequencing was PBMCs or T cells enriched from blood (not recorded which). CDR3 in amino acids: CASSFGRDNEQFF. In DNA form, the CDR3 reads TGTGCCAGCAGCTTCGGTCGAGACAATGAGCAGTTCTTC.